This T cell receptor (beta chain) was sequenced during a study of early T cells in non-severe SARS-CoV-2 infection. For the study at large: The authors sequenced bulk RNA from unsorted whole blood, leaving chains unpaired. Overall study results and limits: Sequences matched to VDJdb favored anti-spike CD8 responses, while private and CD4 specificities were missed.

Worth noting for this clonotype: No antigen is known for it.

The library protocol tagged individual cDNA molecules with unique molecular identifiers. TCRdb analysed the 5' RACE reads with MiXCR anew, one entry per CDR3 protein. The sample consists of 60,000 to 65,000 distinct CDR3 sequences, approximately 12% of them appearing once. V was trimmed by 5 bases and J by 8 bases, leaving 3 bases between them. From germline, CDR1 is MDHEN and CDR2 SYDVKM. The CDR3 is 9 residues long. The origin of this receptor is an adult who was a healthcare worker with PCR-confirmed SARS-CoV-2 infection or an uninfected control (not recorded which). Sample: whole blood. The chain employs TRBV28 and TRBJ1-2; D uncertain. CDR3 nucleotides: TGTGCCAGCAGTCCCGGCTACACCTTC. Protein product: CASSPGYTF.